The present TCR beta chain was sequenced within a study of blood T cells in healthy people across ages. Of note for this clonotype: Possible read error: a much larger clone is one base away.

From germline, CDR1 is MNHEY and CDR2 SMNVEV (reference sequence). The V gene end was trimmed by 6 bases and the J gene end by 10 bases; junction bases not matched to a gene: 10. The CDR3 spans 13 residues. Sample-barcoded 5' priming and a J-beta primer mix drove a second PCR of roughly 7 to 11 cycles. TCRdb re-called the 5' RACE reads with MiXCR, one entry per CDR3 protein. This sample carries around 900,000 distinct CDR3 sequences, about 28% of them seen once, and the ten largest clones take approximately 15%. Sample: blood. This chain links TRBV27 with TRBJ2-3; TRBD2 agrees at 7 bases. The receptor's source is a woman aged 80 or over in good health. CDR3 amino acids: CASRGGGWDAQYF. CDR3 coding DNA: TGTGCCAGCAGGGGCGGGGGTTGGGATGCGCAGTATTTT.